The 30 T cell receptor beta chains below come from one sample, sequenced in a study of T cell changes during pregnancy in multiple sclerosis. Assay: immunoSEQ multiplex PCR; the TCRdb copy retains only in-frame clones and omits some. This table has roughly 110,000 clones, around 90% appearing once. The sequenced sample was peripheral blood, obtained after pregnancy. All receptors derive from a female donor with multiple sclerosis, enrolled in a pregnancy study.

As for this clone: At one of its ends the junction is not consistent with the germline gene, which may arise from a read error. This chain's CDR3 is CASTLVGQGYNEQFF. The CDR3 DNA sequence: TGTGCCAGCACCTTAGTTGGACAGGGCTACAATGAGCAGTTCTTC. J is TRBJ2-1 and V is TRBV7-9, with TRBD1 matching 8 bases. This CDR3 contains 15 residues. Germline assignment: CDR1 SEHNR and CDR2 FQNEAQ (reference sequence).

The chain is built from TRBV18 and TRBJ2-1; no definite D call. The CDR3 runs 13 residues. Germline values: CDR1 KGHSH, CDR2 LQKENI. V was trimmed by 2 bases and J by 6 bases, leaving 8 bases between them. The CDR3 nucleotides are TGTGCCAGCTCACCAAACAGCTTCAATGAGCAGTTCTTC. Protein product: CASSPNSFNEQFF.

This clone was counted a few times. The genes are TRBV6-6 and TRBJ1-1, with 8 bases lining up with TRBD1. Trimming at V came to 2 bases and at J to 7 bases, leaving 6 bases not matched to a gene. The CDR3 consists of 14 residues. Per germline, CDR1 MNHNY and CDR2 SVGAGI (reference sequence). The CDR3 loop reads CASSYPGQAIEAFF. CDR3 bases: TGTGCCAGCAGTTACCCGGGACAGGCGATTGAAGCTTTCTTT.

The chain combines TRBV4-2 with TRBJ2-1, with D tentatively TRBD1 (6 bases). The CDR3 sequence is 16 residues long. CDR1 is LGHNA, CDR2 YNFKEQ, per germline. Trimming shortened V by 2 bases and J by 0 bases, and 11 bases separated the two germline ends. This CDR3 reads CASSQPDRSSYNEQFF. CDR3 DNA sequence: TGTGCCAGCAGCCAACCTGACAGGAGCTCCTACAATGAGCAGTTCTTC.

DNA of the CDR3: TGTGCCAGCAGCGTAGACAGGTCCGGCACCGGGGAGCTGTTTTTT. Its translation is CASSVDRSGTGELFF. The rearrangement links TRBV9 to TRBJ2-2, with D maybe TRBD1 (5 bases). The CDR3 loop spans 15 amino acids. Trimming took 0 bases from V and 4 from J, leaving 10 bases between them. CDR1 and CDR2 (germline): SGDLS, YYNGEE. Drawing the rest from reference TRBV9 and TRBJ2-2, the complete variable domain is DSGVTQTPKHLITATGQRVTLRCSPRSGDLSVYWYQQSLDQGLQFLIQYYNGEERAKGNILERFSAQQFPDLHSELNLSSLELGDSALYFCASSVDRSGTGELFFGEGSRLTVL.

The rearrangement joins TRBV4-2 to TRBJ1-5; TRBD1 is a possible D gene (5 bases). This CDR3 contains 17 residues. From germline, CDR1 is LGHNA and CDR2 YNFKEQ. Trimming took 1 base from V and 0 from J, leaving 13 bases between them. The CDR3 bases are TGTGCCAGCAGCCAAGCGGCAGGCGGGGGTAGCAATCAGCCCCAGCATTTT. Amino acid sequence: CASSQAAGGGSNQPQHF.

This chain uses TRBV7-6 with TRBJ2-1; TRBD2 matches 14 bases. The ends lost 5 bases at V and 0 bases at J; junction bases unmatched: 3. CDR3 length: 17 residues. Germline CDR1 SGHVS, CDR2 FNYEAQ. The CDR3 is CASSRLAGGGSYNEQFF. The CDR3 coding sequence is TGTGCCAGCAGCCGACTAGCGGGGGGGGGCTCCTACAATGAGCAGTTCTTC.

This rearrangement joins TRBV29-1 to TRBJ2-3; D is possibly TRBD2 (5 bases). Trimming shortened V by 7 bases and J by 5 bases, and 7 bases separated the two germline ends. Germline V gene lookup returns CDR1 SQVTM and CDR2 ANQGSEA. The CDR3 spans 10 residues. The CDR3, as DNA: TGCAGCGCGGGGAGAGATACGCAGTATTTT. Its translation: CSAGRDTQYF.

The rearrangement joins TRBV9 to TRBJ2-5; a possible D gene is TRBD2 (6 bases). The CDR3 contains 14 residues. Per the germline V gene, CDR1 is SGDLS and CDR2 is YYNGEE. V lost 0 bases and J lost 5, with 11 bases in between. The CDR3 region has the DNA TGTGCCAGCAGCGTAGATGAGGGGAGGGAGACCCAGTACTTC. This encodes CASSVDEGRETQYF.

CDR3 sequence: CASSLDTRNTEAFF. In DNA form, the CDR3 reads TGTGCCAGCAGCTTAGACACCCGGAACACTGAAGCTTTCTTT. The rearrangement joins TRBV7-2 to TRBJ1-1; no firm D call. Trimming took 1 base from V and 1 from J, leaving 7 bases between them. The CDR3 sequence is 14 residues long. Germline V lookup: CDR1 SGHTA, CDR2 FQGNSA.

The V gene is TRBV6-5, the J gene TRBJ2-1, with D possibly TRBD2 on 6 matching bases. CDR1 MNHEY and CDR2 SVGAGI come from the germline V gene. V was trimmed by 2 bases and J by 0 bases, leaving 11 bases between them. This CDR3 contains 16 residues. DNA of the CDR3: TGTGCCAGCAGTTACGCCGGCGGGGTCTCCTACAATGAGCAGTTCTTC. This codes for CASSYAGGVSYNEQFF.

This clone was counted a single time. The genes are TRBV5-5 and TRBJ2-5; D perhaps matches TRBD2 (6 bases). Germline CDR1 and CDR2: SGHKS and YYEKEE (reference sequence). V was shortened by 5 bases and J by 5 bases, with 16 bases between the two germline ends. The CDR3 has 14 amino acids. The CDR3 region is CASSTTGVAETQYF. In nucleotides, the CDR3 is TGTGCCAGCAGTACAACGGGGGTAGCGGAGACCCAGTACTTC.

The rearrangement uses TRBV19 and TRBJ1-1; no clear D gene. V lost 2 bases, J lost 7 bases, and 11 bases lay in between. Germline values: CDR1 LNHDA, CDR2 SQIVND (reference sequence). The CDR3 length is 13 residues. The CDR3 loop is CASSILDRGEAFF. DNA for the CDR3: TGTGCCAGTAGTATACTGGATCGGGGTGAAGCTTTCTTT.

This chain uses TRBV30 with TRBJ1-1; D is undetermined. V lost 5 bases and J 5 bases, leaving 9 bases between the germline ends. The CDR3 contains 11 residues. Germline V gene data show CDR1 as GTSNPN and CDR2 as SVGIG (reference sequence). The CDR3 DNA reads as TGTGCCTGGGCAACGGGGACTGAAGCTTTCTTT. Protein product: CAWATGTEAFF.

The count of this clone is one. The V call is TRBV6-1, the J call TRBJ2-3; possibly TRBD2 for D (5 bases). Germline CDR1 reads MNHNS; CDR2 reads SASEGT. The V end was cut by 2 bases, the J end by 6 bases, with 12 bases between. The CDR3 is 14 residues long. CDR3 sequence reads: CASSEIGASDTQYF. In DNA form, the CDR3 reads TGTGCCAGCAGTGAAATTGGAGCTAGCGATACGCAGTATTTT.

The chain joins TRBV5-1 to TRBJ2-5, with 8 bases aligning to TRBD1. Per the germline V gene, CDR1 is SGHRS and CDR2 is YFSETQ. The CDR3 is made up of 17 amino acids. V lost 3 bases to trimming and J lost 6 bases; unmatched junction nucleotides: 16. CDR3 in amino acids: CASSSSPGTGNGKTQYF. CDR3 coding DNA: TGCGCCAGCAGCTCCAGCCCCGGGACAGGCAACGGGAAGACCCAGTACTTC.

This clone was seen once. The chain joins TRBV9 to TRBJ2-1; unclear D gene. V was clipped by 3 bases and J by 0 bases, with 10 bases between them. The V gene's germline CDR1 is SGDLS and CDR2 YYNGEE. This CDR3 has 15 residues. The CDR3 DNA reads TGTGCCAGCAGCGAGACTTTGTACTCCTACAATGAGCAGTTCTTC. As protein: CASSETLYSYNEQFF.

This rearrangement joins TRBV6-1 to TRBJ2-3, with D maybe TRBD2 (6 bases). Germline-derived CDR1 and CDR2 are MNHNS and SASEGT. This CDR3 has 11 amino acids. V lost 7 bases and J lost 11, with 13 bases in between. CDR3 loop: CASMRGGEQYF. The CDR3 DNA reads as TGTGCCAGCATGAGGGGAGGAGAGCAGTATTTT.

The DNA for the CDR3 is TGTGCCAGCAGCTTAGTCGCGGCAGCTCAAGAGACCCAGTACTTC. This encodes CASSLVAAAQETQYF. The genes are TRBV7-2 and TRBJ2-5; D is unresolved. This CDR3 spans 15 amino acids. V was clipped by 1 base and J by 2 bases, with 11 bases between them. Germline loops: CDR1 SGHTA, CDR2 FQGNSA.

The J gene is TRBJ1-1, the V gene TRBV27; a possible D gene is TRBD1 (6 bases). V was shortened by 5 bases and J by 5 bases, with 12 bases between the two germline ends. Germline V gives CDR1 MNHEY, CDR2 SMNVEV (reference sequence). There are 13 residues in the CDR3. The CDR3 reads CASSQYRETEAFF. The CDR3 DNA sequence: TGTGCCAGCAGTCAGTACAGGGAGACTGAAGCTTTCTTT.

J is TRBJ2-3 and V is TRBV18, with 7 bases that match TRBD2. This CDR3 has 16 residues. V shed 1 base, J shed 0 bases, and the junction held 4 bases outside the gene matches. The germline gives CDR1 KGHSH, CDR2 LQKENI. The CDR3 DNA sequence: TGTGCCAGCTCACCACTTGGGGGAGGGAGCACAGATACGCAGTATTTT. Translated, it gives CASSPLGGGSTDTQYF.

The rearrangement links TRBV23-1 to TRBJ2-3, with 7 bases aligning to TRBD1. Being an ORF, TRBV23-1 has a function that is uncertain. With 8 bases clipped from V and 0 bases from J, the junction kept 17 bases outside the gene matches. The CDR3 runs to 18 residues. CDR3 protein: CASGKKKWDRPSTDTQYF. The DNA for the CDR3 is TGCGCCAGCGGCAAGAAAAAATGGGACAGACCAAGCACAGATACGCAGTATTTT.

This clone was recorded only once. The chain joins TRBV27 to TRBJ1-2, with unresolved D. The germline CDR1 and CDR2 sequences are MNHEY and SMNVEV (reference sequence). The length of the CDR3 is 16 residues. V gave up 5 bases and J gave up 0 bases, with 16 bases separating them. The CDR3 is CASSSFLGGTNYGYTF. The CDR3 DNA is TGTGCCAGCAGTAGTTTTTTGGGAGGAACTAACTATGGCTACACCTTC.

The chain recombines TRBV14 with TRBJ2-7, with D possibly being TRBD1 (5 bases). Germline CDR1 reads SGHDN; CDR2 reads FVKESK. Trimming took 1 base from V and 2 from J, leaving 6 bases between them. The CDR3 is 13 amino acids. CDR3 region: CASSQATAYEQYF. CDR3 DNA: TGTGCCAGCAGCCAAGCGACAGCCTACGAGCAGTACTTC.

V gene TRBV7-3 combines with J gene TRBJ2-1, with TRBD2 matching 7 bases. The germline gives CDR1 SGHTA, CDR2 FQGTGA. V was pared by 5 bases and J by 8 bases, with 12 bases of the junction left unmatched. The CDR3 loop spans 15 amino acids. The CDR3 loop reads CASSQIRDLADEQFF. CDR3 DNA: TGTGCCAGCAGCCAGATAAGGGATCTAGCGGATGAGCAGTTCTTC.

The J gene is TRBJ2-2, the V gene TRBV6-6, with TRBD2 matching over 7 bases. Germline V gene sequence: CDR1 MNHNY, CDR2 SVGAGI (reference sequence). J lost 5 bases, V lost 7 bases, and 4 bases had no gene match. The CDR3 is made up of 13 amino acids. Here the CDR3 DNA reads TGTGCCAGCACAGGGACTAAGACCGGGGAGCTGTTTTTT. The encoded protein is CASTGTKTGELFF.

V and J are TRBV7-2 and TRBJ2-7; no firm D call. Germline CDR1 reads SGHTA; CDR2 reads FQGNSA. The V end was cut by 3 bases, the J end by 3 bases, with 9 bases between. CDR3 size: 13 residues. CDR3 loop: CASSFLDIYEQYF. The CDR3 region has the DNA TGTGCCAGCAGCTTCTTAGATATCTACGAGCAGTACTTC.

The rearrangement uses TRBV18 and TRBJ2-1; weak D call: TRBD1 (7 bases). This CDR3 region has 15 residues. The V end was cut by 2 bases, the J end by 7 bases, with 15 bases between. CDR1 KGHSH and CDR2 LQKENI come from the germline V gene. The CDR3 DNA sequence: TGTGCCAGCTCACCAAGCGGAGGGGGCCGGAATGAGCAGTTCTTC. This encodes CASSPSGGGRNEQFF.

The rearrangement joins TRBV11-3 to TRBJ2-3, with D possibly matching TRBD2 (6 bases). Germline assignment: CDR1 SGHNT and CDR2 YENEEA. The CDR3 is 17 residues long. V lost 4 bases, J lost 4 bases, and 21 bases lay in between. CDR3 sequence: CASSSGDSLGKADTQYF. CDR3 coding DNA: TGTGCCAGCAGCTCGGGGGACTCCCTGGGAAAGGCAGATACGCAGTATTTT.

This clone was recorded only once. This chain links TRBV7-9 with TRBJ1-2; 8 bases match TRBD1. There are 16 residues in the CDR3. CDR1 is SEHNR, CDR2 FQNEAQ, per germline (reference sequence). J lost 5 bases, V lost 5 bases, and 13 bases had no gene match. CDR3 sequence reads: CASSTRRDRTGYGYTF. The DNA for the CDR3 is TGTGCCAGCAGCACCAGACGGGACAGGACCGGGTATGGCTACACCTTC.